This T cell receptor beta chain was identified in a study of OX40 agonist ivuxolimab in advanced cancers. As for the study in general: Males comprised about 78% of the group, whose mean age was roughly 64 years (range roughly 20 to 90).

Study-wide results and caveats: Blood T cells, both CD4+ and CD8+, expanded clonally by week 6 at 0.1 to 3.0 mg/kg. The antigen specificity of the peripheral T cells (those that were expanded) was not determined.

Using immunoSEQ multiplex PCR, the repertoire was profiled, and TCRdb retains in-frame clones only, with some absent. The profile shows approximately 73,000 clones, around 87% of them singletons. As for this clone: Its antigen is not known.

The specimen comprised CD4+ or CD8+ T cells sorted from blood, sampled in a trial of the OX40 agonist ivuxolimab. The sequence was collected from an adult with an advanced solid tumor such as melanoma, head and neck, liver or kidney cancer.

The DNA for the CDR3 is TGTGCCAGCAGCTTAAAAGGGGGACAGGGGCCCTACGAGCAGTACTTC. It encodes CASSLKGGQGPYEQYF. The gene calls are TRBV7-9 and TRBJ2-7, with 10 bases matching TRBD1. Trimming removed 2 bases from V and 2 bases from J; junction bases left unmatched: 6. Per germline, CDR1 SEHNR and CDR2 FQNEAQ (reference sequence). The length of the CDR3 is 16 residues.